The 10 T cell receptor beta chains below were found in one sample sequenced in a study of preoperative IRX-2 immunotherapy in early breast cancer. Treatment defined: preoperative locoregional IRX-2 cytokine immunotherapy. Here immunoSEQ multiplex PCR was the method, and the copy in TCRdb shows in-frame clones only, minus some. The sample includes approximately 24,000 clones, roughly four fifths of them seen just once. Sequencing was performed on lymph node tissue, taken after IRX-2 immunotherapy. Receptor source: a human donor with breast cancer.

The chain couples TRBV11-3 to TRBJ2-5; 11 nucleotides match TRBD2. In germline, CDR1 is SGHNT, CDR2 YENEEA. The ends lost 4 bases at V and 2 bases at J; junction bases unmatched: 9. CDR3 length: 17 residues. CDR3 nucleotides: TGTGCCAGCAGCTCAAGACCGGTAGCGGGGGGGCAAGAGACCCAGTACTTC. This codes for CASSSRPVAGGQETQYF.

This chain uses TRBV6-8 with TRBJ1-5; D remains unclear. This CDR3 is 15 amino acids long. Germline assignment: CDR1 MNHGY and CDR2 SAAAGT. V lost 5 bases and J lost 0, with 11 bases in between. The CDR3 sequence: CASSVNRISNQPQHF. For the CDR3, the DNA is TGTGCCAGCAGTGTTAATCGGATTAGCAATCAGCCCCAGCATTTT.

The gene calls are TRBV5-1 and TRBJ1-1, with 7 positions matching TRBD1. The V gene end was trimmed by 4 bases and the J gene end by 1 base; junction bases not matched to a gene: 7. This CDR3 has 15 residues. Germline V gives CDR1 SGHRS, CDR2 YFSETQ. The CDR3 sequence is CASSPFDRENTEAFF. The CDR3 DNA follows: TGCGCCAGCAGCCCTTTCGACAGGGAGAACACTGAAGCTTTCTTT.

CDR3 protein: CASRQGMTGNTIYF. In DNA, the CDR3 is TGTGCCAGTAGACAGGGGATGACTGGAAACACCATATATTTT. V is TRBV19 and J is TRBJ1-3; 7 bases agree with TRBD1. V shed 6 bases, J shed 2 bases, and the junction held 4 bases outside the gene matches. Per germline, CDR1 LNHDA and CDR2 SQIVND (reference sequence). The CDR3 runs to 14 residues.

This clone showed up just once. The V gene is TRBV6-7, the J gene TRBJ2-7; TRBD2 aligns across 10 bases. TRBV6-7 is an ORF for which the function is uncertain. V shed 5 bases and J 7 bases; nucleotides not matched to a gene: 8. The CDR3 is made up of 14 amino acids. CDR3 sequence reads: CASSELLAGKEQYV. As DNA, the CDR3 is TGTGCCAGCAGTGAATTACTAGCGGGGAAAGAGCAGTACGTC.

The CDR3 region is CASSPSRDYNQPQHF. In DNA form, the CDR3 reads TGTGCCAGCTCACCTTCCCGGGACTACAATCAGCCCCAGCATTTT. The chain is built from TRBV18 and TRBJ1-5, with a tentative D call TRBD1 (5 bases). The CDR3 contains 15 residues. The V and J ends lost 3 bases and 3 bases respectively, with 12 bases between them. The germline CDR1 and CDR2 sequences are KGHSH and LQKENI.

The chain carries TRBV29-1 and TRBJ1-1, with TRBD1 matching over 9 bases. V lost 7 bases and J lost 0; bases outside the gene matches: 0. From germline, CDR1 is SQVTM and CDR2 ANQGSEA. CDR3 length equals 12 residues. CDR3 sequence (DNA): TGCAGCGGACAGGGGGTGAACACTGAAGCTTTCTTT. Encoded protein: CSGQGVNTEAFF.

The CDR3 is CATSREPGVGMHYGYTF. The CDR3 region has the DNA TGTGCCACCAGCAGAGAACCCGGGGTCGGAATGCACTATGGCTACACCTTC. This rearrangement joins TRBV15 to TRBJ1-2; no reliable D call. Trimming stripped 0 bases from V and 3 bases from J, with 17 bases between. The V gene's germline CDR1 is LNHNV and CDR2 YYDKDF (reference sequence). The CDR3 length is 17 residues.

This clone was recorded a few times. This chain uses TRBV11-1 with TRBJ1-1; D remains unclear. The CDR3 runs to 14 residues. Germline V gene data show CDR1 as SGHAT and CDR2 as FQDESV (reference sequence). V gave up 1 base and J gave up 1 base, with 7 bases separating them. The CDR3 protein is CASSLDQGNTEAFF. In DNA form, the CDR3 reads TGTGCCAGCAGCTTAGATCAAGGGAACACTGAAGCTTTCTTT.

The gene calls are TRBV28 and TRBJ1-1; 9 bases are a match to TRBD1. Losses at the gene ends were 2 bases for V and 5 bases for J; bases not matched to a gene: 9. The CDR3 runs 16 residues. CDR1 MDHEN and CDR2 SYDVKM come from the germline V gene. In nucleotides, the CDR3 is TGTGCCAGCAGTTTAGAGCCTACAGGGGGCGGTACTGAAGCTTTCTTT. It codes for CASSLEPTGGGTEAFF.